These 15 T cell receptor beta chains share one sample of origin, sequenced in a study of early stage breast cancer tumors (dated 2017 in TCRdb). The library came from the immunoSEQ multiplex PCR assay. TCRdb provides this immuneACCESS table in a form limited to in-frame rearrangements. Some clones are lacking; in checked studies, under half of them reflect an unresolved V gene, and why the rest are absent is not known. The sample data list tens of thousands of clones, and over 60% of these were observed just once. The ten largest clones take up roughly 3.5% of the sample. Material for sequencing was blood. The receptors derive from a person in their twenties or thirties with breast cancer.

The chain joins TRBV4-1 to TRBJ1-2; maybe TRBD1 (6 bases). Germline CDR1 reads MGHRA; CDR2 reads YSYEKL. Trimming pared 4 bases from V and 8 bases from J, leaving 11 bases between. There are 12 residues in the CDR3. CDR3 loop: CASSLLGGGYTF. CDR3 nucleotide sequence: TGCGCCAGCAGCCTACTAGGGGGGGGCTACACCTTC.

V gene TRBV5-1 combines with J gene TRBJ1-1, with 10 bases that match TRBD1. This CDR3 comprises 18 residues. V was pared by 2 bases and J by 0 bases, with 10 bases of the junction left unmatched. Germline CDR1 is SGHRS and CDR2 is YFSETQ. The CDR3 spells CASSFRPEGQGMNTEAFF. CDR3 sequence (DNA): TGCGCCAGCAGCTTTCGTCCTGAGGGACAGGGGATGAACACTGAAGCTTTCTTT.

This chain joins TRBV9 and TRBJ2-7, with D hard to call. The germline V and J ends were trimmed by 1 base and 0 bases, with 5 bases remaining between them. The CDR3 is made up of 13 amino acids. The V gene's germline CDR1 is SGDLS and CDR2 YYNGEE. Here the CDR3 DNA reads TGTGCCAGCAGCGTATCGTACTCCTACGAGCAGTACTTC. It codes for CASSVSYSYEQYF.

V usage is TRBV19 and J usage is TRBJ1-5, with D tentatively TRBD1 (5 bases). V lost 5 bases and J lost 9, with 17 bases in between. Germline V CDR1 and CDR2: LNHDA, SQIVND (reference sequence). The CDR3 is made up of 14 amino acids. Written as DNA, the CDR3 is TGTGCCAGTAGTCACCGGGGGGACGGAGCGCCCCAGCATTTT. This gives the protein CASSHRGDGAPQHF. Combining the CDR3 with reference TRBV19 and TRBJ1-5 gives the whole variable domain DGGITQSPKYLFRKEGQNVTLSCEQNLNHDAMYWYRQDPGQGLRLIYYSQIVNDFQKGDIAEGYSVSREKKESFPLTVTSAQKNPTAFYLCASSHRGDGAPQHFGDGTRLSIL.

The gene calls are TRBV27 and TRBJ2-2, with D maybe TRBD2 (6 bases). Trimming removed 7 bases from V and 5 bases from J, with 11 bases in between. Germline V lookup: CDR1 MNHEY, CDR2 SMNVEV (reference sequence). This CDR3 is 13 amino acids long. As DNA, the CDR3 is TGTGCCAGCAAAGGAGGGCGGACCGGGGAGCTGTTTTTT. The encoded protein is CASKGGRTGELFF.

This chain joins TRBV10-3 and TRBJ2-5; 13 nucleotides align to TRBD2. This CDR3 region has 16 residues. V lost 2 bases, J lost 5 bases, and 5 bases stayed unmatched. The V gene's germline CDR1 is ENHRY and CDR2 SYGVKD. CDR3 nucleotide sequence: TGTGCCATCAGTGAGGGGGGACTAGCGGGAACTGAGACCCAGTACTTC. Translated: CAISEGGLAGTETQYF.

The V gene is TRBV7-2, the J gene TRBJ2-1, with D tentatively TRBD2 (6 bases). The germline gives CDR1 SGHTA, CDR2 FQGNSA. The CDR3 consists of 14 residues. V was cut by 0 bases and J by 9 bases, with 12 bases left in between. For the CDR3, the DNA is TGTGCCAGCAGCTTAGCGGGGTCGGGAGTTGAGCAGTTCTTC. This encodes CASSLAGSGVEQFF. Filled out from reference TRBV7-2 and TRBJ2-1, the complete variable domain reads GAGVSQSPSNKVTEKGKDVELRCDPISGHTALYWYRQSLGQGLEFLIYFQGNSAPDKSGLPSDRFSAERTGGSVSTLTIQRTQQEDSAVYLCASSLAGSGVEQFFGPGTRLTVL.

The chain carries TRBV6-5 and TRBJ2-1; 10 bases are shared with TRBD1. The CDR3 extends over 13 amino acids. V lost 4 bases to trimming and J lost 13 bases; unmatched junction nucleotides: 7. The germline CDR1 and CDR2 sequences are MNHEY and SVGAGI. CDR3 in DNA: TGTGCCAGCAGTTTCGGGACAGGGGAAAACCAGTTCTTC. Residues: CASSFGTGENQFF.

The V and J genes are TRBV25-1 and TRBJ2-7; 10 nucleotides agree with TRBD2. The CDR3 spans 18 residues. Germline loops: CDR1 MGHDK, CDR2 SYGVNS. With 4 bases clipped from V and 2 bases from J, the junction kept 14 bases outside the gene matches. CDR3 residues: CASSVSGGFLGTPYEQYF. Here the CDR3 DNA reads TGTGCCAGCAGTGTTAGCGGGGGGTTCCTTGGGACGCCCTACGAGCAGTACTTC.

The chain recombines TRBV7-2 with TRBJ1-1; TRBD1 agrees at 8 bases. In germline, CDR1 is SGHTA, CDR2 FQGNSA. The trim removed 4 bases at V and 6 bases at J, leaving 7 bases unmatched. CDR3 length: 14 amino acids. CDR3 residues: CASSSGQGWAEAFF. The CDR3, as DNA: TGTGCCAGCAGCTCAGGACAGGGTTGGGCTGAAGCTTTCTTT.

The chain links TRBV5-1 to TRBJ2-7; 9 nucleotides line up with TRBD2. CDR3 length: 13 residues. Germline V gene sequence: CDR1 SGHRS, CDR2 YFSETQ. V shed 6 bases and J 3 bases; nucleotides not matched to a gene: 4. CDR3 sequence: CASKRREGYEQYF. In nucleotides, the CDR3 is TGCGCCAGCAAGCGGCGGGAGGGCTACGAGCAGTACTTC. Complete variable domain (other parts from reference TRBV5-1 and TRBJ2-7): KAGVTQTPRYLIKTRGQQVTLSCSPISGHRSVSWYQQTPGQGLQFLFEYFSETQRNKGNFPGRFSGRQFSNSRSEMNVSTLELGDSALYLCASKRREGYEQYFGPGTRLTVT.

This clone was recorded a few times. The J gene is TRBJ1-6, the V gene TRBV2, with a possible D match to TRBD1 (6 bases). With 5 bases removed from V and 9 bases from J, the gap between germline ends came to 14 bases. The CDR3 consists of 14 residues. Germline V gives CDR1 SNHLY, CDR2 FYNNEI. The CDR3 sequence is CASSQQGYSSPLHF. Written as DNA, the CDR3 is TGTGCCAGCAGTCAACAGGGTTACAGTTCACCCCTCCACTTT.

This rearrangement joins TRBV6-5 to TRBJ2-1; unclear D gene. Germline values: CDR1 MNHEY, CDR2 SVGAGI. The length of the CDR3 is 14 residues. Trimming removed 4 bases from V and 5 bases from J, with 12 bases in between. The CDR3 sequence: CASSSWRANNEQFF. The CDR3 bases are TGTGCCAGCAGTTCCTGGCGAGCTAACAATGAGCAGTTCTTC.

This clone was recorded only once. The rearrangement links TRBV19 to TRBJ2-1; D is perhaps TRBD1 (5 bases). The V end lost 5 bases, the J end lost 3 bases, and 14 bases lay between the germline ends. There are 15 residues in the CDR3. Germline assignment: CDR1 LNHDA and CDR2 SQIVND (reference sequence). DNA for the CDR3: TGTGCCAGTAGTTTTGGGGCCAGGAGCTACAATGAGCAGTTCTTC. Its translation: CASSFGARSYNEQFF.

This sequence joins TRBV27 and TRBJ2-7; 7 bases agree with TRBD2. Germline lookup yields CDR1 MNHEY and CDR2 SMNVEV (reference sequence). The CDR3 sequence is 16 residues long. The V segment lost 6 bases and the J segment 0 bases; nucleotides outside the gene matches: 11. CDR3 bases: TGTGCCAGCAGCAGTACCCCCGGGACTAACTCCTACGAGCAGTACTTC. Its translation is CASSSTPGTNSYEQYF.